The next 28 T cell receptor beta chains were all read from a single sample in a study of blood T cell repertoires in COVID-19. The repertoire was sequenced with immunoSEQ multiplex PCR; TCRdb's copy has only in-frame clones and lacks some. The sample shows roughly 280,000 clones, roughly 90% of them seen only once. The specimen sequenced was peripheral blood. The receptors shown here come from a woman aged 25 to 39 with COVID-19, enrolled during active disease.

The sample holds one count of this clone. The V gene is TRBV5-1, the J gene TRBJ1-3; tentatively, D is TRBD1 (5 bases). V was clipped by 0 bases and J by 4 bases, with 14 bases between them. This CDR3 has 16 amino acids. Per germline, CDR1 SGHRS and CDR2 YFSETQ. In nucleotides, the CDR3 is TGCGCCAGCAGCTTGGCCGGGGGGTTAGGCGGAAACACCATATATTTT. Translation gives CASSLAGGLGGNTIYF.

This clone was detected only once. This chain joins TRBV29-1 and TRBJ1-1; maybe TRBD1 (5 bases). This CDR3 contains 13 residues. In germline, CDR1 is SQVTM, CDR2 ANQGSEA. Trimming took 3 bases from V and 2 from J, leaving 10 bases between them. CDR3 loop: CSVDWGTNTEAFF. Here the CDR3 DNA reads TGCAGCGTTGATTGGGGGACTAACACTGAAGCTTTCTTT.

This chain connects TRBV6-5 to TRBJ2-2; 9 positions match TRBD2. The J segment lost 4 bases and the V segment lost 7 bases, leaving 7 bases of the junction unmatched. The CDR3 totals 15 residues. CDR1 is MNHEY and CDR2 is SVGAGI in the germline V gene. CDR3 DNA: TGTGCCAGCAACCTTAGCGGGAGTGGCACCGGGGAGCTGTTTTTT. Translation gives CASNLSGSGTGELFF.

The V gene is TRBV3-1 (or the pseudogene TRBV3-2), the J gene TRBJ2-7, with 13 bases identical to TRBD2. The V and J ends lost 6 bases and 1 base, in that order; junction bases with no gene match: 3. The CDR3 spans 15 residues. Germline CDR1 LGHDT, CDR2 YNNKEL (reference sequence). CDR3 bases: TGTGCCAGCAGGATGGGACTAGCGGGATCCTACGAGCAGTACTTC. Amino acids: CASRMGLAGSYEQYF.

The rearrangement joins TRBV28 to TRBJ1-5, with TRBD1 as a possible D gene (6 bases). Germline values: CDR1 MDHEN, CDR2 SYDVKM. There are 14 residues in the CDR3. The V and J ends lost 4 bases and 2 bases respectively, with 9 bases between them. The CDR3 DNA follows: TGTGCCAGCAGTTCCCGACAGGGCAATCAGCCCCAGCATTTT. Protein product: CASSSRQGNQPQHF.

This clone is a singleton in its sample. The CDR3 reads CASSTARSLNTEAFF. Here the CDR3 DNA reads TGTGCCAGTAGTACCGCGCGAAGCCTGAACACTGAAGCTTTCTTT. The rearrangement joins TRBV19 to TRBJ1-1, with D unclear. The CDR3 sequence is 15 residues long. Trimming took 4 bases from V and 0 from J, leaving 12 bases between them. CDR1 and CDR2 from the germline V gene are LNHDA and SQIVND (reference sequence).

The chain has TRBV25-1 and TRBJ1-5, with a possible D match to TRBD1 (6 bases). The length of the CDR3 is 16 residues. V was shortened by 3 bases and J by 4 bases, with 16 bases between the two germline ends. The germline CDR1 and CDR2 sequences are MGHDK and SYGVNS. CDR3 sequence reads: CASSDNLGGPNQPQHF. CDR3 coding DNA: TGTGCCAGCAGTGACAACCTCGGGGGGCCTAATCAGCCCCAGCATTTT. The variable domain in full, completed from reference TRBV25-1 and TRBJ1-5, reads EADIYQTPRYLVIGTGKKITLECSQTMGHDKMYWYQQDPGMELHLIHYSYGVNSTEKGDLSSESTVSRIRTEHFPLTLESARPSHTSQYLCASSDNLGGPNQPQHFGDGTRLSIL.

This rearrangement joins TRBV25-1 to TRBJ1-2; D is perhaps TRBD1 (5 bases). CDR1 is MGHDK, CDR2 SYGVNS, per germline. The CDR3 loop spans 15 amino acids. V lost 2 bases to trimming and J lost 7 bases, with 17 bases between them. The CDR3 loop is CASSEMGRVSGGYTF. The CDR3 region has the DNA TGTGCCAGCAGTGAAATGGGCAGGGTATCGGGTGGCTACACCTTC.

The chain uses TRBV5-1 and TRBJ2-3; D unresolved. The CDR3 runs 14 residues. V was clipped by 1 base and J by 2 bases, with 8 bases between them. Germline V gives CDR1 SGHRS, CDR2 YFSETQ. In DNA, the CDR3 is TGCGCCAGCAGCTTGATCGCAGACACAGATACGCAGTATTTT. Translation gives CASSLIADTDTQYF.

The V gene is TRBV5-1, the J gene TRBJ2-5; 8 nucleotides match TRBD2. V lost 0 bases, J lost 3 bases, and 7 bases stayed unmatched. Germline assignment: CDR1 SGHRS and CDR2 YFSETQ. CDR3 size: 16 residues. The CDR3 is CASSLAGGMFEETQYF. The CDR3 DNA sequence: TGCGCCAGCAGCTTGGCGGGAGGGATGTTCGAAGAGACCCAGTACTTC. Drawing the rest from reference TRBV5-1 and TRBJ2-5, the complete variable domain is KAGVTQTPRYLIKTRGQQVTLSCSPISGHRSVSWYQQTPGQGLQFLFEYFSETQRNKGNFPGRFSGRQFSNSRSEMNVSTLELGDSALYLCASSLAGGMFEETQYFGPGTRLLVL.

The chain employs TRBV4-3 and TRBJ2-1; 11 nucleotides line up with TRBD1. V was clipped by 3 bases and J by 8 bases; unmatched bases: 3. CDR3 length equals 14 residues. Germline CDR1 and CDR2: LGHNA and YSLEER. The CDR3 spells CASSQGTGGDEQFF. The DNA for the CDR3 is TGCGCCAGCAGCCAGGGGACAGGGGGAGATGAGCAGTTCTTC.

This clone was seen a few times. This sequence joins TRBV7-3 and TRBJ2-7; TRBD1 matches at 7 bases. CDR3 length equals 13 residues. Trimming cost V 6 bases and J 4 bases; bases outside gene matches: 6. Germline lookup yields CDR1 SGHTA and CDR2 FQGTGA. The CDR3 region is CASSSKQGYEQYF. DNA of the CDR3: TGTGCCAGCAGTTCTAAACAGGGGTACGAGCAGTACTTC. The full variable domain, with the rest looked up from reference TRBV7-3 and TRBJ2-7, is GAGVSQTPSNKVTEKGKYVELRCDPISGHTALYWYRQSLGQGPEFLIYFQGTGAADDSGLPNDRFFAVRPEGSVSTLKIQRTERGDSAVYLCASSSKQGYEQYFGPGTRLTVT.

The V call is TRBV29-1, the J call TRBJ2-1; weak D call: TRBD1 (5 bases). Germline V gene data show CDR1 as SQVTM and CDR2 as ANQGSEA. With 3 bases removed from V and 4 bases from J, the gap between germline ends came to 16 bases. CDR3 length equals 15 residues. CDR3 amino acids: CSVEPGTRGYNEQFF. Here the CDR3 DNA reads TGCAGCGTTGAGCCCGGTACAAGGGGTTACAATGAGCAGTTCTTC.

The gene calls are TRBV27 and TRBJ2-7; possibly TRBD1 for D (7 bases). Trimming pared 4 bases from V and 3 bases from J, leaving 13 bases between. This CDR3 has 14 residues. CDR1 is MNHEY, CDR2 SMNVEV, per germline (reference sequence). The CDR3 DNA follows: TGTGCCAGCAGTTCCCAGGGGGGACACTACGAGCAGTACTTC. Translation gives CASSSQGGHYEQYF.

The genes are TRBV9 and TRBJ1-6, with D perhaps matching TRBD1 (6 bases). This CDR3 is built from 16 residues. Trimming cost V 0 bases and J 5 bases, with 12 bases left between them. CDR1 and CDR2 from the germline V gene are SGDLS and YYNGEE. CDR3 loop: CASSVATGGDNSPLHF. For the CDR3, the DNA is TGTGCCAGCAGCGTAGCAACGGGGGGCGATAATTCACCCCTCCACTTT.

A remark on this clone: Likely a read error: the CDR3 ends without its conserved phenylalanine or tryptophan. It is unclear where the CDR3 begins or ends on the DNA, so no DNA is shown, and the CDR3 is as TCRdb lists it. The V call is TRBV23-1, the J call TRBJ1-1. TRBV23-1 is noted as an ORF with a role that remains uncertain. Counting both end residues, the CDR3 totals 8 amino acids. CDR3 in amino acids: CASSRKAE.

J is TRBJ1-1 and V is TRBV5-1; TRBD1 matches 9 bases. Unmatched junction bases numbered 11, after V lost 0 bases and J lost 5 bases. The CDR3 spans 17 residues. Germline V gene sequence: CDR1 SGHRS, CDR2 YFSETQ. The CDR3 loop reads CASSLGDNRGQGTEAFF. The CDR3 DNA reads as TGCGCCAGCAGCTTGGGGGACAACAGGGGGCAAGGTACTGAAGCTTTCTTT.

This clone was detected only a few times. The CDR3 protein is CASSALTGTGDTEAFF. In DNA, the CDR3 is TGCGCCAGCAGTGCCCTAACCGGGACAGGGGACACTGAAGCTTTCTTT. The chain joins TRBV10-2 to TRBJ1-1; 10 bases are a match to TRBD1. V gave up 4 bases and J gave up 3 bases; unmatched junction bases: 8. CDR1 is WSHSY and CDR2 is SAAADI in the germline V gene. The CDR3 loop spans 16 amino acids.

This chain joins TRBV2 and TRBJ2-7, with 7 bases identical to TRBD1. CDR3 length: 13 amino acids. The trim removed 6 bases at V and 9 bases at J, leaving 11 bases unmatched. Germline assignment: CDR1 SNHLY and CDR2 FYNNEI. The CDR3 nucleotides are TGTGCCAGCAGCCTGGGAGAACGGGACAGGCAGTACTTC. Residues: CASSLGERDRQYF.

This chain connects TRBV27 to TRBJ2-3; 10 positions match TRBD1. The CDR3 runs 14 residues. Germline loops: CDR1 MNHEY, CDR2 SMNVEV (reference sequence). V dropped 6 bases and J dropped 3; count of bases not matched to a gene: 3. The CDR3 nucleotides read TGTGCCAGCAGCCGGGACAGGGGAACAGATACGCAGTATTTT. The encoded protein is CASSRDRGTDTQYF.

The rearrangement uses TRBV28 and TRBJ2-4; D is perhaps TRBD1 (5 bases). This CDR3 spans 15 amino acids. Germline CDR1 is MDHEN and CDR2 is SYDVKM. With 8 bases removed from V and 3 bases from J, the gap between germline ends came to 17 bases. The CDR3 loop reads CASFPAQGNKNIQYF. Here the CDR3 DNA reads TGTGCCAGCTTTCCGGCGCAGGGAAACAAAAACATTCAGTACTTC.

This clone was picked up one time. The chain carries TRBV13 and TRBJ2-2, with TRBD2 matching 8 bases. Trimming cost V 4 bases and J 7 bases; bases outside gene matches: 11. CDR1 and CDR2 from the germline V gene are PRHDT and FYEKMQ (reference sequence). The CDR3 extends over 16 amino acids. The CDR3 region is CASSSTPWTSSGELFF. In nucleotides, the CDR3 is TGTGCCAGCAGCTCAACCCCATGGACTAGCAGCGGGGAGCTGTTTTTT.

This chain links TRBV28 with TRBJ1-3; the D gene is possibly TRBD1 (5 bases). From germline, CDR1 is MDHEN and CDR2 SYDVKM. CDR3 size: 14 residues. Trimming pared 7 bases from V and 4 bases from J, leaving 14 bases between. The CDR3: CASTRGTAGNTIYF. The CDR3 nucleotides are TGTGCCAGCACCCGCGGGACCGCCGGAAACACCATATATTTT.

CDR3 sequence reads: CASSKDRTGRNGYTF. The CDR3 nucleotides are TGTGCCAGCAGCAAAGATCGGACAGGTCGAAATGGCTACACCTTC. The chain has TRBV21-1 and TRBJ1-2; the D call of TRBD1 is as the table states it, not checked on the DNA. TRBV21-1 constitutes a pseudogene. The CDR3 contains 15 residues.

The rearrangement uses TRBV6-7 and TRBJ1-2; the D is unclear. TRBV6-7 is classed as an ORF, of uncertain function. The CDR3 covers 13 residues. Between the trimmed V and J ends, which lost 8 bases and 4 bases, there was a span of 14 bases. CDR3 residues: CASPGILGYGYTF. The CDR3 DNA reads as TGTGCCAGCCCGGGGATTCTCGGCTATGGCTACACCTTC.

The chain uses TRBV20-1 and TRBJ2-7; D uncertain. The V end lost 5 bases, the J end lost 6 bases, and 11 bases lay between the germline ends. Germline V gene lookup returns CDR1 DFQATT and CDR2 SNEGSKA (reference sequence). CDR3 length: 11 residues. The CDR3 region has the DNA TGCAGTGCTTTAGACTCGTTCGAGCAGTACTTC. As protein: CSALDSFEQYF.

This chain joins TRBV3-1 (or the pseudogene TRBV3-2) and TRBJ1-1; 7 bases line up with TRBD1. The germline V gene has CDR1 LGHDT and CDR2 YNNKEL (reference sequence). The CDR3 runs 14 residues. The trim removed 4 bases at V and 9 bases at J, leaving 11 bases unmatched. This chain's CDR3 is CASSLGTAFTQAFF. The DNA of the CDR3 is TGTGCCAGCAGCCTCGGGACAGCGTTTACTCAAGCTTTCTTT.

The CDR3 nucleotides read TGCGCCAGCAGCTTGGGGACAGCTCGCAATCAGCCCCAGCATTTT. This encodes CASSLGTARNQPQHF. This rearrangement joins TRBV5-1 to TRBJ1-5, with a possible D match to TRBD1 (6 bases). The germline gives CDR1 SGHRS, CDR2 YFSETQ. V lost 0 bases and J 2 bases, leaving 9 bases between the germline ends. This CDR3 comprises 15 residues.